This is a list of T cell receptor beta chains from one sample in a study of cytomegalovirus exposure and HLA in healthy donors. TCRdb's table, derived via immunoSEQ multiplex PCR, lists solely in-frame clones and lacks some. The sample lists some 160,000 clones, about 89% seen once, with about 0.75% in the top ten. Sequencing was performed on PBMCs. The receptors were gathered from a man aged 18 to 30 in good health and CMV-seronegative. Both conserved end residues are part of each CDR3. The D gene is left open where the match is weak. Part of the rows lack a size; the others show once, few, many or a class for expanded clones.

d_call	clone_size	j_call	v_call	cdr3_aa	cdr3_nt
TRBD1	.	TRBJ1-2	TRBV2	CASSEVNTGVYGYTF	TGTGCCAGCAGTGAGGTCAACACAGGGGTATATGGCTACACCTTC
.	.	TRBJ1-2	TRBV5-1	CASSLDRGSANYGYTF	TGCGCCAGCAGCTTGGATAGGGGGTCTGCTAACTATGGCTACACCTTC
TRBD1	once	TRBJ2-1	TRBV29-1	CSAGTDLYNEQFF	TGCAGCGCTGGGACAGATCTCTACAATGAGCAGTTCTTC
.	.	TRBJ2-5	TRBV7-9	CASSLGSEIGTQYF	TGTGCCAGCAGCTTAGGGTCTGAAATCGGGACCCAGTACTTC
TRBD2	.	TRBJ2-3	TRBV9	CASTQTSGSTDTQYF	TGTGCCAGCACCCAGACTAGCGGGAGCACAGATACGCAGTATTTT
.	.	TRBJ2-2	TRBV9	CASSVEGTPLPAGELFF	TGTGCCAGCAGCGTAGAAGGGACTCCCCTACCAGCCGGGGAGCTGTTTTTT
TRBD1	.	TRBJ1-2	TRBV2	CASTRTGTNYGYTF	TGTGCCAGCACCCGGACAGGGACTAACTATGGCTACACCTTC
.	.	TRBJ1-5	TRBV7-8	CASSLGGAVSPGGNQPQHF	TGTGCCAGCAGCTTAGGTGGGGCGGTGTCCCCAGGAGGCAATCAGCCCCAGCATTTT
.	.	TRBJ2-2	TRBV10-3	CAISGAGDTGELFF	TGTGCCATCAGTGGGGCAGGGGACACCGGGGAGCTGTTTTTT
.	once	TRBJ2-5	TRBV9	CASSVGTQETQYF	TGTGCCAGCAGCGTAGGCACACAAGAGACCCAGTACTTC
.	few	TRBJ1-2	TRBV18	CASSPGQLGGYTF	TGTGCCAGCTCACCAGGGCAGTTAGGTGGCTACACCTTC
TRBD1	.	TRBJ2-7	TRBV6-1	CASTKDRIPYEQYF	TGTGCCAGCACCAAGGACAGGATCCCCTACGAGCAGTACTTC
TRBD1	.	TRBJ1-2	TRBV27	CASSPRTGPYGYTF	TGTGCCAGCAGTCCACGGACAGGCCCTTATGGCTACACCTTC
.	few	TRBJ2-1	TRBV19	CASSIVEGNEQFF	TGTGCCAGTAGTATAGTTGAGGGCAATGAGCAGTTCTTC
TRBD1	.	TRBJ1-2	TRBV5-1	CASRTQGARGYYGYTF	TGCGCCAGCAGGACGCAGGGGGCCAGAGGCTACTATGGCTACACCTTC
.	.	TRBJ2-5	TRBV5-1	CASSLGLQETQYF	TGCGCCAGCAGCTTGGGGCTCCAAGAGACCCAGTACTTC
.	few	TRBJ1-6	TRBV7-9	CASSPPRGPLHF	TGTGCCAGCAGCCCGCCCCGAGGACCCCTCCACTTT
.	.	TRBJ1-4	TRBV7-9	CASSFGQGNEKLFF	TGTGCCAGCAGCTTCGGTCAGGGGAATGAAAAACTGTTTTTT
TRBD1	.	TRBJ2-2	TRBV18	CASLRGQGYTGELFF	TGTGCCAGCCTCAGGGGACAGGGCTACACCGGGGAGCTGTTTTTT
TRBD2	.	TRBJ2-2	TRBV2	CASSEARTRNTGELFF	TGTGCCAGCAGTGAAGCACGGACTAGGAACACCGGGGAGCTGTTTTTT
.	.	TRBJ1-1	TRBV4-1	CASSQPTGLDTEAFF	TGCGCCAGCAGCCAACCGACAGGTCTTGACACTGAAGCTTTCTTT
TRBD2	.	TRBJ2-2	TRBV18	CASSYGTSFDGELFF	TGTGCCAGCTCGTACGGGACTAGCTTTGACGGGGAGCTGTTTTTT
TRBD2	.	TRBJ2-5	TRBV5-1	CASSARGSGGAQETQYF	TGCGCCAGCAGCGCACGTGGTAGCGGGGGGGCCCAAGAGACCCAGTACTTC
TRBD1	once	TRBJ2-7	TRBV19	CASSIGTGTGTYEQYF	TGTGCCAGTAGTATCGGTACCGGGACAGGGACCTACGAGCAGTACTTC
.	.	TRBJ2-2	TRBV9	CASSPPGRTGELFF	TGTGCCAGCAGCCCTCCCGGGAGAACCGGGGAGCTGTTTTTT
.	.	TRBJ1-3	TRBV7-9	CASIRGVSGNTIYF	TGTGCCAGCATTCGGGGGGTTTCTGGAAACACCATATATTTT
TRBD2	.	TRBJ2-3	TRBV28	CASSFPLLLAGRSSTDTQYF	TGTGCCAGCAGTTTCCCCCTTTTACTAGCGGGTCGATCTAGCACAGATACGCAGTATTTT
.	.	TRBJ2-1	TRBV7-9	CASRSGQVYNEQFF	TGTGCCAGCAGGTCAGGTCAAGTCTACAATGAGCAGTTCTTC
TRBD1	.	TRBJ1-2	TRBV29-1	CSVGPRDRGPFLTVGSGYTF	TGCAGCGTGGGCCCCCGGGACAGGGGGCCTTTTCTAACCGTAGGAAGTGGCTACACCTTC
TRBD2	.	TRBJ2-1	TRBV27	CASSFWASGSNEQFF	TGTGCCAGCAGTTTCTGGGCTAGCGGTTCCAATGAGCAGTTCTTC
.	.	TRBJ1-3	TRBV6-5	CASRAGQSTNTIYF	TGTGCCAGCAGGGCGGGCCAAAGCACAAACACCATATATTTT
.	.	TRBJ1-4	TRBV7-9	CASSSLGLGSGKLFF	TGTGCCAGCAGCTCCCTCGGTCTAGGAAGCGGAAAACTGTTTTTT
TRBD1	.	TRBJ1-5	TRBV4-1	CASSQFWTGYNQPQHF	TGCGCCAGCAGCCAATTTTGGACAGGCTACAATCAGCCCCAGCATTTT
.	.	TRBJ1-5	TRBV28	CASRWAQNQPQHF	TGTGCCAGCAGGTGGGCACAGAATCAGCCCCAGCATTTT
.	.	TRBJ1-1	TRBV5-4	CASSFHSNTEAFF	TGTGCCAGCAGCTTCCATTCCAACACTGAAGCTTTCTTT
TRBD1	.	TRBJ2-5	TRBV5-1	CASSSRDSLTETQYF	TGCGCCAGCAGCTCCCGGGACAGTCTAACGGAGACCCAGTACTTC
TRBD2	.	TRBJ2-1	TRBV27	CASSSPGLAGSSYNEQFF	TGTGCCAGCAGTTCCCCCGGACTAGCGGGTAGCTCCTACAATGAGCAGTTCTTC
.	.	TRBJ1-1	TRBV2	CASSDRGANTEAFF	TGTGCCAGCAGTGATCGGGGGGCAAACACTGAAGCTTTCTTT
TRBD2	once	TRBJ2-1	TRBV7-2	CASSLGTGGPWEQFF	TGTGCCAGCAGCTTAGGAACGGGGGGGCCTTGGGAGCAGTTCTTC
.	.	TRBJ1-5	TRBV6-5	CASSYNREQPQHF	TGTGCCAGCAGTTACAACAGGGAGCAGCCCCAGCATTTT
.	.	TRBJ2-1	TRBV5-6	CASSLGEADEQFF	TGTGCCAGCAGCTTGGGTGAAGCTGATGAGCAGTTCTTC
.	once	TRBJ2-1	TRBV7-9	CASSSPVSNEQFF	TGTGCCAGCAGCTCGCCGGTCTCCAATGAGCAGTTCTTC
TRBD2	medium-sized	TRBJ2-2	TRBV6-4	CASSDGTSTGELFF	TGTGCCAGCAGTGACGGGACTAGCACCGGGGAGCTGTTTTTT
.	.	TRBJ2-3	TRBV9	CASSKGGYTDTQYF	TGTGCCAGCAGCAAGGGGGGGTACACAGATACGCAGTATTTT